Below are 17 T cell receptor beta chains sequenced from a single sample in a study of human T cells and chemical hapten exposure. It was unfractionated whole blood from which total RNA was extracted. Each CDR3 protein is one row after TCRdb ran MiXCR on the 5' RACE reads. The repertoire holds about 140,000 distinct CDR3 sequences, with 4.1% as singletons. The origin of the receptors is a female donor in good health.

This clonotype was found many times. The chain carries TRBV7-2 and TRBJ2-3; TRBD2 might be the D (6 bases). Germline V lookup: CDR1 SGHTA, CDR2 FQGNSA. There are 17 residues in the CDR3. The germline V and J ends were trimmed by 4 bases and 2 bases, with 19 bases remaining between them. The CDR3, as DNA: TGTGCCAGCAGCTCCCCCCGTGTAGCGGAGAACACAGATACGCAGTATTTT. This gives the protein CASSSPRVAENTDTQYF.

This clonotype turned up a few times. With a much larger clone just one base away, this may be a read error. This sequence joins TRBV7-9 and TRBJ1-6; the D is unclear. Germline CDR1 is SEHNR and CDR2 is FQNEAQ (reference sequence). The CDR3 has 16 residues. The DNA of the CDR3 is TGTGCCAGCAGCTCGGATCGGAGCTCCTATAATTCACCCCTCAACTTT. Protein product: CASSSDRSSYNSPLNF. Based on the CDR3 plus reference TRBV7-9 and TRBJ1-6, the full variable domain is DTGVSQNPRHKITKRGQNVTFRCDPISEHNRLYWYRQTLGQGPEFLTYFQNEAQLEKSRLLSDRFSAERPKGSFSTLEIQRTEQGDSAMYLCASSSDRSSYNSPLNFGNGTRLTVT.

The sample holds many counts of this clonotype. The rearrangement uses TRBV12-3 or TRBV12-4 and TRBJ2-3; 10 bases match TRBD1. The CDR3 is 11 amino acids. V dropped 6 bases and J dropped 13; count of bases not matched to a gene: 4. The CDR3 reads CASSDRGPKYF. CDR3 DNA: TGTGCCAGCAGCGACAGGGGGCCTAAGTATTTT.

This clonotype occurred many times. The V call is TRBV4-1, the J call TRBJ1-4, with D unclear. Germline CDR1 is MGHRA and CDR2 is YSYEKL. CDR3 length: 14 amino acids. Trimming cost V 1 base and J 8 bases, with 11 bases left between them. The CDR3 DNA sequence: TGCGCCAGCAGCCAAGTCTGGGTTTGGGAAAAACTGTTTTTT. It translates to CASSQVWVWEKLFF.

There are many counts of this clonotype. The chain joins TRBV28 to TRBJ2-7, with D maybe TRBD1 (6 bases). This CDR3 region has 14 residues. Germline CDR1 is MDHEN and CDR2 is SYDVKM. With 5 bases removed from V and 6 bases from J, the gap between germline ends came to 17 bases. CDR3 in amino acids: CASSETGPRGEQYF. The DNA of the CDR3 is TGTGCCAGCAGTGAGACAGGCCCTAGGGGCGAGCAGTACTTC.

This clonotype was counted many times. In DNA, the CDR3 is TGTGCCAGCAGAGAAACTACGGCTGGGGCCAACGTCCTGACTTTC. As protein: CASRETTAGANVLTF. The J gene is TRBJ2-6, the V gene TRBV7-9; D is unclear. V dropped 6 bases and J dropped 2 bases, with 11 bases sitting between them. Germline assignment: CDR1 SEHNR and CDR2 FQNEAQ (reference sequence). The CDR3 is made up of 15 amino acids.

This clonotype was counted ten times or more. The rearrangement links TRBV13 to TRBJ1-1; D uncertain. V lost 5 bases and J lost 4, with 14 bases in between. The CDR3 has 14 amino acids. The germline V gene encodes CDR1 PRHDT and CDR2 FYEKMQ (reference sequence). CDR3 DNA sequence: TGTGCCAGCAGCAGGCGGGGATGGGGCACTGAAGCTTTCTTT. Translation: CASSRRGWGTEAFF.

This clonotype was seen at least ten times. The CDR3 DNA reads TGTGCCAGCAGAAATGGACACGATCAGCCCCAGCATTTT. Amino acid sequence: CASRNGHDQPQHF. This chain uses TRBV12-3 or TRBV12-4 with TRBJ1-5, with a weak D call TRBD1 (5 bases). Trimming removed 6 bases at V and 5 bases at J, with 11 bases between. The CDR3 loop spans 13 amino acids.

This clonotype was picked up many times. The V gene is TRBV7-7, the J gene TRBJ2-2; D perhaps matches TRBD2 (5 bases). Germline CDR1 is SSHAT and CDR2 is FNYEAQ (reference sequence). V lost 5 bases, J lost 3 bases, and 13 bases lay in between. The CDR3 runs to 15 residues. In DNA form, the CDR3 reads TGTGCCAGCAGCCCGAGGGTTGGTGACACCGGGGAGCTGTTTTTT. Its protein is CASSPRVGDTGELFF.

This clonotype was recorded many times. The chain combines TRBV4-3 with TRBJ1-2; D is undetermined. V was cut by 0 bases and J by 4 bases, with 9 bases left in between. This CDR3 is built from 14 residues. Germline assignment: CDR1 LGHNA and CDR2 YSLEER. The CDR3 bases are TGCGCCAGCAGCCAAGATCCGACAACCTATGGCTACACCTTC. As protein: CASSQDPTTYGYTF.

This clonotype has just a few counts. This chain links TRBV10-3 with TRBJ2-3; the D is unclear. This CDR3 is 11 amino acids long. V lost 10 bases and J lost 6, with 11 bases in between. Per the germline V gene, CDR1 is ENHRY and CDR2 is SYGVKD. CDR3 bases: TGTGCCACGCAAAGTAAGGATACGCAGTATTTT. It yields the protein CATQSKDTQYF.

This clonotype came up many times. V usage is TRBV4-3 and J usage is TRBJ2-3; TRBD2 might be the D (7 bases). This CDR3 comprises 14 residues. Germline V gene lookup returns CDR1 LGHNA and CDR2 YSLEER. Trimming left V 5 bases short and J 5 bases short, with 14 bases between. Here the CDR3 reads CASSGGGYEDTQYF. The CDR3 nucleotides are TGCGCCAGCAGCGGGGGGGGCTACGAAGATACGCAGTATTTT.

This clonotype was detected ten times or more. The J gene is TRBJ2-5, the V gene TRBV7-9; the D is unclear. CDR1 and CDR2 from the germline V gene are SEHNR and FQNEAQ (reference sequence). The CDR3 has 14 residues. Trimming cost V 0 bases and J 1 base, with 6 bases left between them. CDR3 nucleotides: TGTGCCAGCAGCTTAGCAGACTCCCAAGAGACCCAGTACTTC. Its protein is CASSLADSQETQYF.

This clonotype was seen repeatedly, ten times or more. The chain employs TRBV20-1 and TRBJ2-1, with TRBD2 matching over 14 bases. Unmatched junction bases numbered 6, after V lost 6 bases and J lost 5 bases. The V gene's germline CDR1 is DFQATT and CDR2 SNEGSKA (reference sequence). CDR3 size: 15 residues. The CDR3: CSARRGLAGDNEQFF. The CDR3 DNA reads TGCAGTGCAAGACGGGGACTAGCGGGGGACAATGAGCAGTTCTTC.

This clonotype was seen repeatedly, ten times or more. The chain employs TRBV2 and TRBJ1-5, with 10 bases aligning to TRBD1. The CDR3 contains 15 residues. Germline V CDR1 and CDR2: SNHLY, FYNNEI. J lost 1 base, V lost 7 bases, and 4 bases had no gene match. CDR3 protein: CASISDRGSNQPQHF. The CDR3 region has the DNA TGTGCCAGCATTTCGGACAGGGGGAGCAATCAGCCCCAGCATTTT.

This clonotype was picked up many times. The rearrangement uses TRBV29-1 and TRBJ2-1, with no clear D. This CDR3 has 14 amino acids. V was pared by 3 bases and J by 4 bases, with 13 bases between. The germline gives CDR1 SQVTM, CDR2 ANQGSEA. Here the CDR3 reads CSVDPSGQYNEQFF. As DNA, the CDR3 is TGCAGCGTTGACCCCTCCGGCCAATACAATGAGCAGTTCTTC.

This clonotype was seen more than once but under ten times. A clone one base away is much larger, so this may be a read error. The chain employs TRBV18 and TRBJ2-3; 7 nucleotides align to TRBD1. Germline V gene lookup returns CDR1 KGHSH and CDR2 LQKENI. The CDR3 length is 17 residues. The chain's CDR3 is CASSPYRGNPSTETQYF. CDR3 sequence (DNA): TGTGCCAGCTCACCATACAGGGGTAACCCTTCCACAGAGACGCAGTATTTT.